This T cell receptor (beta chain) emerged from a study of blood T cell repertoires in COVID-19. Turning to the study itself: The United States, Italy and Spain were the sources of the acute and convalescent COVID-19 samples. T cells, B-cell-depleted T cells, or PBMCs provided the cDNA or gDNA that served as material.

Germline V gene lookup returns CDR1 SGHNT and CDR2 YENEEA. After removal of 0 bases from V and 9 bases from J, the junction contained 8 bases not matched to a gene. There are 16 residues in the CDR3. Authors' processing steps: Estimation of nucleated cell counts was performed using reference gene primer amplification. The table came from immunoSEQ multiplex PCR; TCRdb's copy has only in-frame clones and leaves some out. V, J and clone size were drawn from that table, and D and trimming were deduced from the DNA. The sample includes approximately 240,000 clones, approximately 82% of them seen just once.

The genes are TRBV11-3 and TRBJ1-4, with TRBD1 matching 9 bases. The TCR was taken from a woman older than 75 with active or convalescent COVID-19. The sequenced sample was peripheral blood. The CDR3 reads CASSLDPGQGWKKLFF. The DNA of the CDR3 is TGTGCCAGCAGCTTAGATCCAGGACAGGGGTGGAAAAAACTGTTTTTT.